A single sample is the source of the 25 T cell receptor beta chains below, sequenced in a study of T-cell reconstitution after alpha-beta-depleted transplantation in children (dated by TCRdb to 2016 to 2017). The treatment or condition label on this specimen signifies: allogeneic hematopoietic cell transplantation with graft depleted of TCRalphabeta T cells and CD19 B cells. The library was generated by PCR. The sequencer listed for this sample is Illumina HiSeq 2500. Molecular barcoding was employed in the preparation of TCR libraries, with unique molecular identifiers being used to normalize TCRbeta repertoire quantification. The public reads were quality trimmed at Q25 with fastp and then assembled into clones with MiXCR by TCRdb, keeping productive beta chains. Rows merge per CDR3 protein into single entries with the most common DNA and genes. The sample profile shows a few hundred thousand distinct CDR3 sequences; over 9.5% of them were found once. The leading ten clones occupy about 8% of the sample.

The sequencing here drew on PBMCs, taken before TCRalphabeta/CD19-depleted stem cell transplant. The receptor set was obtained from a boy under three years old with acute myeloid leukemia, due to receive a stem cell transplant.

This clonotype was observed many times. This rearrangement joins TRBV20-1 to TRBJ2-4; D remains unclear. Germline V CDR1 and CDR2: DFQATT, SNEGSKA (reference sequence). This CDR3 has 17 amino acids. V dropped 3 bases and J dropped 0 bases, with 18 bases sitting between them. The CDR3 DNA reads TGCAGTGCTAGTCCCCCGCCCGGCGTTCTAGCCAAAAACATTCAGTACTTC. Its translation: CSASPPPGVLAKNIQYF.

This clonotype was picked up many times. This chain uses TRBV10-3 with TRBJ2-3; no firm D call. CDR1 and CDR2 (germline): ENHRY, SYGVKD. This CDR3 is built from 15 residues. The V end was cut by 1 base, the J end by 1 base, with 9 bases between. DNA of the CDR3: TGTGCCATCAGTGAGTGGCAGGCTCGCACAGATACGCAGTATTTT. It specifies CAISEWQARTDTQYF.

This clonotype was counted at least ten times. V gene TRBV5-1 combines with J gene TRBJ2-7; TRBD2 is a possible D gene (6 bases). V shed 0 bases and J shed 2 bases, with 15 bases lying between them. The CDR3 loop spans 16 amino acids. Germline CDR1 is SGHRS and CDR2 is YFSETQ. CDR3 residues: CASSLAPGRGAYEQYF. DNA of the CDR3: TGCGCCAGCAGCTTGGCCCCGGGGCGCGGGGCCTACGAGCAGTACTTC.

The chain is built from TRBV20-1 and TRBJ2-5; unclear D gene. CDR3 length: 13 amino acids. The ends were cut back, 5 bases at V and 5 bases at J, with 15 bases in the middle. In germline, CDR1 is DFQATT, CDR2 SNEGSKA (reference sequence). CDR3 residues: CSAPTGLRETQYF. The CDR3 nucleotides read TGCAGTGCTCCAACGGGCCTCAGGGAGACCCAGTACTTC.

This clonotype was observed at least ten times. The genes are TRBV12-3 or TRBV12-4 and TRBJ2-3; D is possibly TRBD1 (6 bases). V dropped 7 bases and J dropped 5 bases, with 19 bases sitting between them. The CDR3 is made up of 15 amino acids. The CDR3 is CASIPGAGEIDTQYF. The CDR3, as DNA: TGTGCCAGCATCCCTGGGGCAGGGGAGATAGATACGCAGTATTTT.

The rearrangement links TRBV5-4 to TRBJ2-3; TRBD1 is a possible D gene (6 bases). The germline CDR1 and CDR2 sequences are SGHNT and YYREEE (reference sequence). This CDR3 comprises 19 residues. Trimming shortened V by 2 bases and J by 3 bases, and 25 bases separated the two germline ends. The CDR3 reads CASSFLVFATGSGTDTQYF. The CDR3 nucleotides are TGTGCCAGCAGCTTCTTGGTCTTCGCTACAGGGTCGGGTACAGATACGCAGTATTTT.

The table lists this clonotype with many counts. The chain is built from TRBV6-5 and TRBJ1-1; tentative D call: TRBD1 (5 bases). This CDR3 has 16 amino acids. V shed 0 bases and J shed 4 bases, with 15 bases lying between them. Germline V gene sequence: CDR1 MNHEY, CDR2 SVGAGI. CDR3 sequence: CASSYSRLGDGTEAFF. DNA for the CDR3: TGTGCCAGCAGTTACTCGCGTTTGGGGGACGGCACTGAAGCTTTCTTT.

This clonotype showed up many times. The rearrangement joins TRBV6-5 to TRBJ2-5; no firm D call. This CDR3 region has 14 residues. Germline V gene data show CDR1 as MNHEY and CDR2 as SVGAGI. Trimming removed 2 bases at V and 5 bases at J, with 12 bases between. The CDR3 DNA follows: TGTGCCAGCAGTTACACGGGCCTGGGGGAGACCCAGTACTTC. Encoded protein: CASSYTGLGETQYF.

This clonotype was seen repeatedly, ten times or more. In nucleotides, the CDR3 is TGCGCCAGCAGCCGCGACCCGACAGGCCCCTACGAGCAGTACTTC. This translates into CASSRDPTGPYEQYF. V and J are TRBV5-1 and TRBJ2-7, with D possibly being TRBD1 (6 bases). The V and J ends lost 4 bases and 2 bases respectively, with 16 bases between them. In germline, CDR1 is SGHRS, CDR2 YFSETQ. The length of the CDR3 is 15 residues.

A word on this clonotype: A clone one base away is much larger, so this may be a read error. V and J are TRBV7-6 and TRBJ2-7; D is perhaps TRBD2 (6 bases). The CDR3 runs 14 residues. V gave up 3 bases and J gave up 4 bases, with 13 bases separating them. From germline, CDR1 is SGHVS and CDR2 FNYEAQ. Here the CDR3 DNA reads TGTGCCAGCAGCTTCGGCGGGGTCGGGTACGAGCAGTACTTC. This gives the protein CASSFGGVGYEQYF.

This clonotype has a count of ten or more. The chain has TRBV29-1 and TRBJ1-4, with TRBD1 matching over 10 bases. Germline loops: CDR1 SQVTM, CDR2 ANQGSEA. The V and J ends lost 7 bases and 10 bases, in that order; junction bases with no gene match: 15. The length of the CDR3 is 15 residues. The CDR3: CSAQGDRGPSGKLFF. DNA of the CDR3: TGCAGCGCCCAAGGGGACAGGGGACCCTCGGGAAAACTGTTTTTT.

This clonotype was seen many times. The V call is TRBV7-3, the J call TRBJ1-2; D may be TRBD1 (6 bases). Per the germline V gene, CDR1 is SGHTA and CDR2 is FQGTGA. Trimming cost V 5 bases and J 1 base, with 8 bases left between them. The length of the CDR3 is 13 residues. In DNA, the CDR3 is TGTGCCAGCAGCCCAGGGGTTAACTATGGCTACACCTTC. Translation gives CASSPGVNYGYTF.

This clonotype was detected ten times or more. The chain uses TRBV11-2 and TRBJ2-7; no firm D call. Trimming left V 1 base short and J 3 bases short, with 7 bases between. CDR3 length equals 13 residues. CDR1 is SGHAT and CDR2 is FQNNGV in the germline V gene. This CDR3 is CASSLALFYEQYF. The CDR3 nucleotides read TGTGCCAGCAGCTTAGCCCTTTTCTACGAGCAGTACTTC.

This clonotype was seen ten or more times. This chain connects TRBV7-2 to TRBJ2-2; D is undetermined. The CDR3 covers 12 residues. Germline V gene lookup returns CDR1 SGHTA and CDR2 FQGNSA. Trimming took off 5 bases at V and 4 bases at J, with 5 bases between the two ends. The CDR3 region is CASSPFTGELFF. As DNA, the CDR3 is TGTGCCAGCAGCCCTTTCACCGGGGAGCTGTTTTTT.

This clonotype has more than one count but fewer than ten. The rearrangement joins TRBV5-1 to TRBJ2-7; TRBD1 matches at 8 bases. The junction had 11 bases not matched to a gene; V was cut back by 0 bases and J by 3 bases. This CDR3 region has 17 residues. CDR1 is SGHRS and CDR2 is YFSETQ in the germline V gene. CDR3 region: CASSLGRGRGIHYEQYF. DNA for the CDR3: TGCGCCAGCAGCTTGGGCAGGGGGCGCGGGATCCACTACGAGCAGTACTTC.

The sample holds many counts of this clonotype. V gene TRBV4-2 combines with J gene TRBJ2-3; D is possibly TRBD2 (5 bases). CDR1 is LGHNA and CDR2 is YNFKEQ in the germline V gene. There are 14 residues in the CDR3. The V gene lost 4 bases and the J gene lost 4 bases, with 12 bases spanning the gap. CDR3 sequence (DNA): TGTGCCAGCAGCCCCCTAGGACTTCCAGATACGCAGTATTTT. It is translated as CASSPLGLPDTQYF.

This clonotype was observed at least ten times. The chain employs TRBV10-3 and TRBJ1-2, with D possibly matching TRBD1 (6 bases). Germline assignment: CDR1 ENHRY and CDR2 SYGVKD. V was trimmed by 7 bases and J by 2 bases, leaving 11 bases between them. CDR3 length: 13 residues. The CDR3 bases are TGTGCCATCACGCTGGGGGGCAACTATGGCTACACCTTC. This gives the protein CAITLGGNYGYTF.

Ten or more counts support this clonotype. This chain joins TRBV20-1 and TRBJ2-3; weak D call: TRBD2 (6 bases). The germline V and J ends were trimmed by 6 bases and 6 bases, with 16 bases remaining between them. Germline assignment: CDR1 DFQATT and CDR2 SNEGSKA (reference sequence). This CDR3 is built from 13 residues. DNA for the CDR3: TGCAGTGCCCCTACGGGCGGGAAGGATACGCAGTATTTT. Translating it yields CSAPTGGKDTQYF.

This clonotype was counted many times. The CDR3 DNA follows: TGTGCCAGCAGCCCCGACGGACAGGGGTATGGCTACACCTTC. It yields the protein CASSPDGQGYGYTF. The chain is built from TRBV28 and TRBJ1-2, with 9 bases fitting TRBD1. The V segment lost 6 bases and the J segment 5 bases; nucleotides outside the gene matches: 7. The length of the CDR3 is 14 residues. Germline CDR1 MDHEN, CDR2 SYDVKM.

This clonotype was detected many times. The chain combines TRBV29-1 with TRBJ2-7; 11 bases map to TRBD2. The ends lost 1 base at V and 3 bases at J; junction bases unmatched: 8. CDR1 and CDR2 (germline): SQVTM, ANQGSEA. The CDR3 spans 16 residues. The CDR3 spells CSVEVFATSGNYEQYF. CDR3 nucleotide sequence: TGCAGCGTTGAAGTTTTTGCGACTAGCGGGAACTACGAGCAGTACTTC.

This clonotype was picked up many times. The rearrangement links TRBV6-8 to TRBJ2-3; D remains ambiguous. Germline V lookup: CDR1 MNHGY, CDR2 SAAAGT. The CDR3 spans 11 residues. Trimming pared 6 bases from V and 2 bases from J, leaving 3 bases between. Written as DNA, the CDR3 is TGTGCCAGCAGGCCCACAGATACGCAGTATTTT. Its protein product is CASRPTDTQYF.

This clonotype came up many times. This rearrangement joins TRBV7-2 to TRBJ2-2; 14 nucleotides align to TRBD2. V lost 5 bases and J lost 5; bases outside the gene matches: 4. Germline lookup yields CDR1 SGHTA and CDR2 FQGNSA. CDR3 length: 16 residues. The DNA of the CDR3 is TGTGCCAGCAGCCTCGGACTAGCGGGGGGAACCGGGGAGCTGTTTTTT. It is translated as CASSLGLAGGTGELFF.

This clonotype appeared a few times. The chain links TRBV20-1 to TRBJ1-1; a weak D match, TRBD1 (5 bases). CDR3 length equals 15 residues. Germline V gene lookup returns CDR1 DFQATT and CDR2 SNEGSKA (reference sequence). V shed 1 base and J shed 5 bases, with 17 bases lying between them. The CDR3 nucleotides are TGCAGTGCTAGAGCCCCCCACCGGGACGGGACTGAAGCTTTCTTT. Amino acids: CSARAPHRDGTEAFF.

This clonotype was counted only a few times. The V and J genes are TRBV19 and TRBJ2-7; TRBD2 aligns across 7 bases. V gave up 9 bases and J gave up 7 bases; unmatched junction bases: 6. The CDR3 length is 11 residues. Germline V gives CDR1 LNHDA, CDR2 SQIVND (reference sequence). The CDR3 sequence: CASRRGSEQYF. The CDR3 nucleotides are TGTGCCAGCCGGCGGGGGTCGGAGCAGTACTTC.

CDR3 bases: TGCGCCAGCAGCCACAGCGGGGGGTGGAAATGGACTGAAGCTTTCTTT. Its protein product is CASSHSGGWKWTEAFF. The genes are TRBV4-3 and TRBJ1-1; a weak D match, TRBD1 (5 bases). CDR1 LGHNA and CDR2 YSLEER come from the germline V gene. This CDR3 has 16 amino acids. V was cut by 3 bases and J by 5 bases, with 19 bases left in between.